These 20 T cell receptor beta chains were all obtained from the same sample, sequenced in a study of blood T cell repertoires in COVID-19. Here immunoSEQ multiplex PCR was the method, and the copy in TCRdb shows in-frame clones only, minus some. The sample shows about 130,000 clones, roughly four fifths of them seen only once. Material: PBMCs or T cells enriched from blood (not recorded which). The source of these receptors is a man aged 25-40 years who had recovered from COVID-19.

The chain links TRBV11-3 to TRBJ2-5; a possible D gene is TRBD1 (6 bases). The CDR3 covers 14 residues. Germline values: CDR1 SGHNT, CDR2 YENEEA. Deletions cut 2 bases from V and 4 bases from J, with 11 bases between. CDR3 in amino acids: CASSLQGRTETQYF. The CDR3 nucleotides read TGTGCCAGCAGCTTACAGGGGCGGACAGAGACCCAGTACTTC. Drawing the rest from reference TRBV11-3 and TRBJ2-5, the complete variable domain is EAGVVQSPRYKIIEKKQPVAFWCNPISGHNTLYWYLQNLGQGPELLIRYENEEAVDDSQLPKDRFSAERLKGVDSTLKIQPAELGDSAVYLCASSLQGRTETQYFGPGTRLLVL.

The chain is built from TRBV5-1 and TRBJ1-2; 7 nucleotides agree with TRBD1. The V and J ends lost 4 bases and 2 bases, in that order; junction bases with no gene match: 8. The CDR3 extends over 15 amino acids. Germline V CDR1 and CDR2: SGHRS, YFSETQ. The CDR3 reads CASSQEPGQNYGYTF. For the CDR3, the DNA is TGCGCCAGCAGCCAAGAGCCGGGACAGAACTATGGCTACACCTTC. The full variable domain, its missing parts supplied by reference TRBV5-1 and TRBJ1-2, is KAGVTQTPRYLIKTRGQQVTLSCSPISGHRSVSWYQQTPGQGLQFLFEYFSETQRNKGNFPGRFSGRQFSNSRSEMNVSTLELGDSALYLCASSQEPGQNYGYTFGSGTRLTVV.

This clone was seen just once. The chain employs TRBV14 and TRBJ1-2; D not certain. The length of the CDR3 is 13 residues. Germline assignment: CDR1 SGHDN and CDR2 FVKESK. The V end was cut by 1 base, the J end by 6 bases, with 9 bases between. This CDR3 reads CASSQVLYDGYTF. CDR3 in DNA: TGTGCCAGCAGCCAAGTTCTATACGATGGCTACACCTTC.

The chain has TRBV7-2 and TRBJ1-5; D remains ambiguous. CDR3 length equals 14 residues. Looked up from germline, CDR1 is SGHTA and CDR2 is FQGNSA. V was trimmed by 2 bases and J by 6 bases, leaving 11 bases between them. CDR3 sequence reads: CASSLSKGSQPQHF. Written as DNA, the CDR3 is TGTGCCAGCAGCTTAAGTAAAGGGAGTCAGCCCCAGCATTTT.

The table lists this clone with a count of one. J is TRBJ1-5 and V is TRBV27, with a weak D call TRBD1 (6 bases). The CDR3 contains 14 residues. Trimming took off 5 bases at V and 9 bases at J, with 17 bases between the two ends. Germline lookup yields CDR1 MNHEY and CDR2 SMNVEV (reference sequence). This chain's CDR3 is CASSPSGGARPQHF. The CDR3 bases are TGTGCCAGCAGTCCCTCGGGGGGGGCGAGGCCCCAGCATTTT.

The J gene is TRBJ2-1, the V gene TRBV5-4; 11 nucleotides agree with TRBD2. The CDR3 covers 17 residues. From germline, CDR1 is SGHNT and CDR2 YYREEE (reference sequence). Losses at the gene ends were 0 bases for V and 2 bases for J; bases not matched to a gene: 4. DNA of the CDR3: TGTGCCAGCAGCTTGGCCCTAGCGGGGGGCCCCTACAATGAGCAGTTCTTC. Translating gives CASSLALAGGPYNEQFF. Full variable domain (missing parts from reference TRBV5-4 and TRBJ2-1): ETGVTQSPTHLIKTRGQQVTLRCSSQSGHNTVSWYQQALGQGPQFIFQYYREEENGRGNFPPRFSGLQFPNYSSELNVNALELDDSALYLCASSLALAGGPYNEQFFGPGTRLTVL.

J is TRBJ1-1 and V is TRBV10-3; possibly TRBD1 for D (6 bases). The CDR3 runs to 12 residues. Per the germline V gene, CDR1 is ENHRY and CDR2 is SYGVKD. V was clipped by 3 bases and J by 10 bases, with 12 bases between them. The CDR3 DNA reads as TGTGCCATCAGTGACAGGGGAGAAGGAGCTTTCTTT. It codes for CAISDRGEGAFF.

The table lists this clone with a few counts. This chain links TRBV5-4 with TRBJ2-5; D gene unclear. From germline, CDR1 is SGHNT and CDR2 YYREEE (reference sequence). The CDR3 is made up of 14 amino acids. V was cut by 2 bases and J by 2 bases, with 10 bases left in between. CDR3 in amino acids: CASSFARRQETQYF. CDR3 DNA: TGTGCCAGCAGCTTTGCTCGCCGGCAAGAGACCCAGTACTTC. Full variable domain (remainder filled in from reference TRBV5-4 and TRBJ2-5): ETGVTQSPTHLIKTRGQQVTLRCSSQSGHNTVSWYQQALGQGPQFIFQYYREEENGRGNFPPRFSGLQFPNYSSELNVNALELDDSALYLCASSFARRQETQYFGPGTRLLVL.

The V call is TRBV3-1 (or the pseudogene TRBV3-2), the J call TRBJ2-2; 9 nucleotides line up with TRBD2. The CDR3 spans 15 residues. After removal of 6 bases from V and 6 bases from J, the junction contained 8 bases not matched to a gene. Germline-derived CDR1 and CDR2 are LGHDT and YNNKEL (reference sequence). CDR3 nucleotides: TGTGCCAGCAGGGGGGCGGGAGGGCCGTCCGGGGAGCTGTTTTTT. It encodes CASRGAGGPSGELFF.

CDR3 protein: CASRSGGNTEAFF. The CDR3 DNA sequence: TGTGCCAGCAGGAGTGGAGGAAACACTGAAGCTTTCTTT. The chain links TRBV5-6 to TRBJ1-1, with D unresolved. Trimming removed 5 bases at V and 2 bases at J, with 10 bases between. The CDR3 is 13 residues long. The germline V gene has CDR1 SGHDT and CDR2 YYEEEE.

The gene calls are TRBV4-2 and TRBJ2-5; the match to TRBD1 covers 9 bases. There are 15 residues in the CDR3. With 1 base clipped from V and 9 bases from J, the junction kept 9 bases outside the gene matches. Germline V gene data show CDR1 as LGHNA and CDR2 as YNFKEQ. The CDR3 loop is CASSQVGDREKAQYF. CDR3 sequence (DNA): TGTGCCAGCAGCCAAGTTGGGGACAGGGAAAAGGCCCAGTACTTC.

The CDR3, as DNA: TGTGCCAGCAGCCTACCCCGATCGGGAGAGTCCTACAATGAGCAGTTCTTC. Amino acid sequence: CASSLPRSGESYNEQFF. This chain uses TRBV7-9 with TRBJ2-1, with a weak D call TRBD2 (6 bases). The CDR3 runs to 17 residues. V was shortened by 5 bases and J by 1 base, with 18 bases between the two germline ends. CDR1 is SEHNR, CDR2 FQNEAQ, per germline (reference sequence).

The rearrangement uses TRBV5-1 and TRBJ1-3; TRBD1 agrees at 8 bases. Germline V gives CDR1 SGHRS, CDR2 YFSETQ. This CDR3 comprises 16 residues. V was pared by 4 bases and J by 0 bases, with 6 bases of the junction left unmatched. CDR3 sequence reads: CASSTGQGFSGNTIYF. The CDR3 DNA reads TGCGCCAGCAGCACCGGACAGGGCTTCTCTGGAAACACCATATATTTT.

The chain links TRBV5-4 to TRBJ2-7; D perhaps matches TRBD1 (5 bases). Germline assignment: CDR1 SGHNT and CDR2 YYREEE (reference sequence). Trimming stripped 0 bases from V and 5 bases from J, with 15 bases between. This CDR3 is 15 amino acids long. Here the CDR3 DNA reads TGTGCCAGCAGCTTGGCCAGGCAGGGTACCCACGAGCAGTACTTC. It specifies CASSLARQGTHEQYF.

The rearrangement links TRBV7-9 to TRBJ2-7, with 7 bases fitting TRBD2. V was clipped by 1 base and J by 2 bases; unmatched bases: 8. The CDR3 is 16 amino acids. Germline V gene data show CDR1 as SEHNR and CDR2 as FQNEAQ (reference sequence). In DNA form, the CDR3 reads TGTGCCAGCAGCTTAGTGTCTCCAGGGAGGGCCTACGAGCAGTACTTC. This sequence encodes CASSLVSPGRAYEQYF.

This clone was recorded at least ten times. The chain carries TRBV10-1 and TRBJ1-1; D not certain. Germline lookup yields CDR1 WNHNN and CDR2 SYGVQD (reference sequence). The CDR3 extends over 15 amino acids. V gave up 4 bases and J gave up 3 bases, with 15 bases separating them. CDR3 nucleotide sequence: TGCGCCAGCAGTGCCGGGATAGGCCTTGACACTGAAGCTTTCTTT. Translation: CASSAGIGLDTEAFF.

The chain carries TRBV19 and TRBJ1-4; 10 bases fit TRBD1. This CDR3 contains 15 residues. V lost 4 bases, J lost 6 bases, and 5 bases stayed unmatched. The germline V gene encodes CDR1 LNHDA and CDR2 SQIVND (reference sequence). The CDR3 loop reads CASSKPGTGDEKLFF. The CDR3 DNA follows: TGTGCCAGTAGTAAACCCGGGACAGGGGATGAAAAACTGTTTTTT.

This chain uses TRBV6-1 with TRBJ2-1; TRBD1 agrees at 9 bases. Germline CDR1 MNHNS, CDR2 SASEGT. The CDR3 is 14 residues long. V lost 1 base to trimming and J lost 5 bases; unmatched junction nucleotides: 0. CDR3 sequence: CASSEGTGDNEQFF. In DNA form, the CDR3 reads TGTGCCAGCAGTGAAGGGACAGGGGACAATGAGCAGTTCTTC.

The V call is TRBV5-1, the J call TRBJ2-3, with D possibly being TRBD1 (6 bases). The V and J ends lost 4 bases and 5 bases respectively, with 8 bases between them. The CDR3 spans 12 residues. The germline gives CDR1 SGHRS, CDR2 YFSETQ. The CDR3 reads CASSQDRDTQYF. DNA for the CDR3: TGCGCCAGCAGCCAGGACAGAGATACGCAGTATTTT.

The chain is built from TRBV12-3 or TRBV12-4 and TRBJ2-3, with D perhaps TRBD1 (5 bases). This CDR3 is built from 12 residues. The V end was cut by 6 bases, the J end by 1 base, with 5 bases between. CDR3 coding DNA: TGTGCCAGCAGAGGGGGCACAGATACGCAGTATTTT. This gives the protein CASRGGTDTQYF.